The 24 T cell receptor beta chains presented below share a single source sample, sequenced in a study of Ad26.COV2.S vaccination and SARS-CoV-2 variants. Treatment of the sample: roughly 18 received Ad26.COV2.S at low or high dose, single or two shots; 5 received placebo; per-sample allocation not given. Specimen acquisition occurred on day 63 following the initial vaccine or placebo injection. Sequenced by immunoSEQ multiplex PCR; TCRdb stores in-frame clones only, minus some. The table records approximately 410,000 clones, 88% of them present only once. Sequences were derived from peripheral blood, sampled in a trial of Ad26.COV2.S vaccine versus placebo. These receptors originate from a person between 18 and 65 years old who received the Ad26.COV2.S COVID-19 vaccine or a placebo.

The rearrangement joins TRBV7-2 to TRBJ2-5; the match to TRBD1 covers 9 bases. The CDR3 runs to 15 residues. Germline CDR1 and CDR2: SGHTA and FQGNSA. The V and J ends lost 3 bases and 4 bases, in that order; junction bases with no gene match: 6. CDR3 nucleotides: TGTGCCAGCAGCTTCCTCGGGACAGGGCCAGAGACCCAGTACTTC. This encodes CASSFLGTGPETQYF.

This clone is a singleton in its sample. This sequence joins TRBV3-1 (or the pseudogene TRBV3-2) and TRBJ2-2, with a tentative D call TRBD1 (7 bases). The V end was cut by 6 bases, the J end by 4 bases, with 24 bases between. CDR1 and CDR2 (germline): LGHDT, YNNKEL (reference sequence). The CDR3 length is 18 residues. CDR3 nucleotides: TGTGCCAGCAGGGGATTGGACGCGGGAACAGGGGTCACCGGGGAGCTGTTTTTT. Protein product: CASRGLDAGTGVTGELFF.

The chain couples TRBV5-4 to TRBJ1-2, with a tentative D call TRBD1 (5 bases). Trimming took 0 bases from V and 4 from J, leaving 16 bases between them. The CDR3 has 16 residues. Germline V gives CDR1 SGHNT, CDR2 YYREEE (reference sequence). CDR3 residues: CASSLVGLRSGYGYTF. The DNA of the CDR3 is TGTGCCAGCAGCTTGGTGGGACTACGATCCGGCTATGGCTACACCTTC.

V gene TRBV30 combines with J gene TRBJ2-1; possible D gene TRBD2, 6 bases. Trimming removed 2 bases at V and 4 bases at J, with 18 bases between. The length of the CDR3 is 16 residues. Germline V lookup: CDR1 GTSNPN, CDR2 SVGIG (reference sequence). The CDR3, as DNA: TGTGCCTGGAGTTTCCCATGGGGGGAAGCATACAATGAGCAGTTCTTC. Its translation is CAWSFPWGEAYNEQFF.

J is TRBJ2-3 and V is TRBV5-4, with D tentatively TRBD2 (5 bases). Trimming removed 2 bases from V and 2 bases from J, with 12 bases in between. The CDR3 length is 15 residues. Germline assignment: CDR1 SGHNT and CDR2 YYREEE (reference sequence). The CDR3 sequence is CASSLLDVTTDTQYF. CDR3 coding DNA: TGTGCCAGCAGCTTACTAGATGTTACCACAGATACGCAGTATTTT. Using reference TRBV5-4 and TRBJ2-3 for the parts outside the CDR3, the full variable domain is ETGVTQSPTHLIKTRGQQVTLRCSSQSGHNTVSWYQQALGQGPQFIFQYYREEENGRGNFPPRFSGLQFPNYSSELNVNALELDDSALYLCASSLLDVTTDTQYFGPGTRLTVL.

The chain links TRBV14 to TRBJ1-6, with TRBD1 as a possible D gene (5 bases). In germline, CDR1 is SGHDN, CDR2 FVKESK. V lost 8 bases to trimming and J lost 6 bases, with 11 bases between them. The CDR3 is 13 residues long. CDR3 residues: CASGPGGNSPLHF. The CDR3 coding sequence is TGTGCCAGCGGACCGGGGGGTAATTCACCCCTCCACTTT. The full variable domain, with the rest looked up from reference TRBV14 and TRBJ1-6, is EAGVTQFPSHSVIEKGQTVTLRCDPISGHDNLYWYRRVMGKEIKFLLHFVKESKQDESGMPNNRFLAERTGGTYSTLKVQPAELEDSGVYFCASGPGGNSPLHFGNGTRLTVT.

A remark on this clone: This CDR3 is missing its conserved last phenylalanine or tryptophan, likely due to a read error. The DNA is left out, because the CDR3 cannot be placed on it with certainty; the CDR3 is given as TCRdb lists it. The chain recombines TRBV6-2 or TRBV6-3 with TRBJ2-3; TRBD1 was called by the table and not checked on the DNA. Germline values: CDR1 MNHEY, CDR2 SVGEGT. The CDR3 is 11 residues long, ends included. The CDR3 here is CASSAGQGVWG.

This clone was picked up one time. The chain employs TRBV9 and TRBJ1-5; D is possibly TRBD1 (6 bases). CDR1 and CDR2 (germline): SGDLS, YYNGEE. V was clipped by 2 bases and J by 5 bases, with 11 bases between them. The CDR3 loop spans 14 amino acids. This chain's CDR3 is CASSVGGRDQPQHF. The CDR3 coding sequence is TGTGCCAGCAGCGTGGGGGGGCGAGATCAGCCCCAGCATTTT. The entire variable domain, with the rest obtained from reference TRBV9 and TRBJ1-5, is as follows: DSGVTQTPKHLITATGQRVTLRCSPRSGDLSVYWYQQSLDQGLQFLIQYYNGEERAKGNILERFSAQQFPDLHSELNLSSLELGDSALYFCASSVGGRDQPQHFGDGTRLSIL.

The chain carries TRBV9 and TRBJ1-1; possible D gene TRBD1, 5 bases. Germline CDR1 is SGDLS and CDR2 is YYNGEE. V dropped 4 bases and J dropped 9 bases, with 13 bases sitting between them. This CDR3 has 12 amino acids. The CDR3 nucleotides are TGTGCCAGCAGCCCCTCCGGGACCCAAGCTTTCTTT. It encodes CASSPSGTQAFF. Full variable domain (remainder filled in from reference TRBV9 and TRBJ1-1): DSGVTQTPKHLITATGQRVTLRCSPRSGDLSVYWYQQSLDQGLQFLIQYYNGEERAKGNILERFSAQQFPDLHSELNLSSLELGDSALYFCASSPSGTQAFFGQGTRLTVV.

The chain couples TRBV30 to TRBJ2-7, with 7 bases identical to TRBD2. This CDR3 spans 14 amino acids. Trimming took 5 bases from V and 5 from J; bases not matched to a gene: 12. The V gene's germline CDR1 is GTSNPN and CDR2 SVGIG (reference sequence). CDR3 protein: CAWEEGGAIHEQYF. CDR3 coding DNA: TGTGCCTGGGAGGAGGGAGGGGCCATCCACGAGCAGTACTTC.

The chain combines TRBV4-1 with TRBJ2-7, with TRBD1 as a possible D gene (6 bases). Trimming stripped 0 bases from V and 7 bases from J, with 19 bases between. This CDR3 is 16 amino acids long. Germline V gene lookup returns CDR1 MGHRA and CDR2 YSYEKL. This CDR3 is CASSQDQAQGFGEQYF. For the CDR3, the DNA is TGCGCCAGCAGCCAAGATCAGGCACAGGGCTTTGGGGAGCAGTACTTC.

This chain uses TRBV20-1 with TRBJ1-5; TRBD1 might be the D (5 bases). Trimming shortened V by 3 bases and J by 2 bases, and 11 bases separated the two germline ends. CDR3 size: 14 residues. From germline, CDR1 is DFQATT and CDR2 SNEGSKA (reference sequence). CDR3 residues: CSASRGGRNQPQHF. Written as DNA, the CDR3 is TGCAGTGCTAGTCGGGGGGGTCGCAATCAGCCCCAGCATTTT.

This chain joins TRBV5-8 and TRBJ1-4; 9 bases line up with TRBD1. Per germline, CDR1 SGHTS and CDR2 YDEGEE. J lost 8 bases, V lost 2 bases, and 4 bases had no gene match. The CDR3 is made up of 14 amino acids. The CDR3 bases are TGTGCCAGCAGCTTAGGACAGGGGAGGGAAAAACTGTTTTTT. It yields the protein CASSLGQGREKLFF.

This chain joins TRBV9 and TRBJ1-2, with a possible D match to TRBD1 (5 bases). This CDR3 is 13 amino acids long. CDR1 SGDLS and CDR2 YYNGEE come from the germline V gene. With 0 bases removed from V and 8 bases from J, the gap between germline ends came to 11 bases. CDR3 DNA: TGTGCCAGCAGCGTAGGCAGGGAGGGGGGCTACACCTTC. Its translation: CASSVGREGGYTF. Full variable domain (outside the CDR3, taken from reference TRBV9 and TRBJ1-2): DSGVTQTPKHLITATGQRVTLRCSPRSGDLSVYWYQQSLDQGLQFLIQYYNGEERAKGNILERFSAQQFPDLHSELNLSSLELGDSALYFCASSVGREGGYTFGSGTRLTVV.

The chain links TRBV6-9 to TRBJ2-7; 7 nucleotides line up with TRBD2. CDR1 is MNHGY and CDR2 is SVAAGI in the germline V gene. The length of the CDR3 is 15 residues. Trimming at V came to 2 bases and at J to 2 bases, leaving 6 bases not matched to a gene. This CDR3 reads CASSYTSGLTYEQYF. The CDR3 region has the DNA TGTGCCAGCAGTTATACTTCGGGACTAACCTACGAGCAGTACTTC.

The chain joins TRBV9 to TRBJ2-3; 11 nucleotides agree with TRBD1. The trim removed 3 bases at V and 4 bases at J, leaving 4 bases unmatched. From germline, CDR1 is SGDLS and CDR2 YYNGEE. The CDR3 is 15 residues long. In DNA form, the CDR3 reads TGTGCCAGCAGCGCCGGGACAGGGGGGGCAGATACGCAGTATTTT. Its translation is CASSAGTGGADTQYF.

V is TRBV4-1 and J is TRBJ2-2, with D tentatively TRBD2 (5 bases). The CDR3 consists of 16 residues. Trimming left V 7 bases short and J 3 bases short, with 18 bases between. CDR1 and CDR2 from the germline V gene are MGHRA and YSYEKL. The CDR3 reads CASNPKVRSDTGELFF. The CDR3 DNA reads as TGCGCCAGCAACCCTAAAGTACGTAGCGACACCGGGGAGCTGTTTTTT.

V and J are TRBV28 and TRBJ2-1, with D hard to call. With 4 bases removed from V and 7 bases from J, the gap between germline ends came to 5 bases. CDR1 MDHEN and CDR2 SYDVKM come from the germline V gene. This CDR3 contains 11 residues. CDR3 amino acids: CASSSLNEQFF. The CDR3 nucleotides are TGTGCCAGCAGTTCTTTAAATGAGCAGTTCTTC.

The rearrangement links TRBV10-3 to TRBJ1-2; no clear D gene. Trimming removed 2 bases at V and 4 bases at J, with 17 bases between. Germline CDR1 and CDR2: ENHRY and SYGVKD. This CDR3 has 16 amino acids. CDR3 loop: CAISEPRTWALYGYTF. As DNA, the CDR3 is TGTGCCATCAGTGAGCCCCGTACGTGGGCCCTCTATGGCTACACCTTC.

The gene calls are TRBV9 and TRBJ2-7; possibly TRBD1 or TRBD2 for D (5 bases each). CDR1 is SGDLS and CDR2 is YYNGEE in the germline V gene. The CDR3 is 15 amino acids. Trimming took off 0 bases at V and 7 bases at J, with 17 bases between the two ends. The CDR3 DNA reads TGTGCCAGCAGCGTAGGGGGGACCCAGTCGGGGGAGCAGTACTTC. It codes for CASSVGGTQSGEQYF.

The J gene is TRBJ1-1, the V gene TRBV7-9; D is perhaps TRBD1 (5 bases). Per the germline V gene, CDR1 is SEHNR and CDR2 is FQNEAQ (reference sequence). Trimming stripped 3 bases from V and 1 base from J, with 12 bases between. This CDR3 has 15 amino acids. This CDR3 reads CASSFVGGRNTEAFF. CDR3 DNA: TGTGCCAGCAGCTTCGTCGGGGGGAGGAACACTGAAGCTTTCTTT.

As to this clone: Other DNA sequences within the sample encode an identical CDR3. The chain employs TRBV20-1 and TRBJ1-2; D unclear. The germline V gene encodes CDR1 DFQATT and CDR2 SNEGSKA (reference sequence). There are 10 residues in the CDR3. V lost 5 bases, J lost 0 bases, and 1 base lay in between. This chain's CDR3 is CSAPNYGYTF. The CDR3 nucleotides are TGCAGTGCTCCTAACTATGGCTACACCTTC.

CDR3 sequence (DNA): TGCGCCAGCAGTGCCGGGCGAGGCGTCCTGACTTTC. This gives the protein CASSAGRGVLTF. The genes are TRBV10-2 and TRBJ2-6, with D uncertain. Trimming removed 4 bases from V and 12 bases from J, with 10 bases in between. Germline values: CDR1 WSHSY, CDR2 SAAADI. The CDR3 length is 12 residues.

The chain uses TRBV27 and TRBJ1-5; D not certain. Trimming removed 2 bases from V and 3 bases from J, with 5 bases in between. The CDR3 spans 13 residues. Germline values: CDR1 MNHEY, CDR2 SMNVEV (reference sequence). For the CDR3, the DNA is TGTGCCAGCAGTTTAGGGCTCAATCAGCCCCAGCATTTT. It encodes CASSLGLNQPQHF.